The 12 T cell receptor beta chains presented below share a single source sample, sequenced in a study of T-cell memory formation after mild COVID-19. A single record per CDR3 protein comes from TCRdb applying MiXCR to the 5' RACE reads. The top ten clones hold roughly an eighth of a sample with roughly 480,000 distinct CDR3 sequences, around a quarter of them seen once. Sequencing was done on a sample of PBMCs or a T cell subset sorted from them (not recorded which). The receptor set was obtained from an adult woman who had mild COVID-19 (a few samples of this study predate the infection). Cell type and time point are not known.

This rearrangement joins TRBV4-1 to TRBJ2-1, with a weak D call TRBD2 (5 bases). CDR3 size: 15 residues. The germline V gene encodes CDR1 MGHRA and CDR2 YSYEKL. Between the trimmed V and J ends, which lost 4 bases and 0 bases, there was a span of 10 bases. The CDR3 reads CASSLGEFSYNEQFF. CDR3 DNA sequence: TGCGCCAGCAGCCTTGGGGAGTTCTCCTACAATGAGCAGTTCTTC.

The chain carries TRBV29-1 and TRBJ2-3; no clear D. This CDR3 is 18 amino acids long. V shed 4 bases and J shed 0 bases, with 23 bases lying between them. The germline gives CDR1 SQVTM, CDR2 ANQGSEA. The CDR3 coding sequence is TGCAGCGTTGTGAACAGCCACAGCCAGGATGGAAGCACAGATACGCAGTATTTT. It codes for CSVVNSHSQDGSTDTQYF.

This clonotype was found a few times. CDR3 amino acids: CASSQERGQGSYEQYF. The CDR3, as DNA: TGTGCCAGCAGCCAAGAGCGGGGACAGGGGTCCTACGAGCAGTACTTC. The chain links TRBV4-2 to TRBJ2-7; 10 bases line up with TRBD1. V was clipped by 0 bases and J by 1 base; unmatched bases: 3. Germline values: CDR1 LGHNA, CDR2 YNFKEQ. CDR3 length: 16 amino acids.

The CDR3 loop reads CSARSGFLESGYTF. The CDR3 region has the DNA TGCAGTGCTAGGAGCGGGTTTTTGGAGAGTGGCTACACCTTC. The chain employs TRBV20-1 and TRBJ1-2, with D unresolved. Trimming took 3 bases from V and 7 from J, leaving 18 bases between them. The CDR3 is made up of 14 amino acids. Per the germline V gene, CDR1 is DFQATT and CDR2 is SNEGSKA (reference sequence).

The chain employs TRBV7-9 and TRBJ2-5; D may be TRBD2 (5 bases). From germline, CDR1 is SEHNR and CDR2 FQNEAQ (reference sequence). This CDR3 is built from 15 residues. Trimming shortened V by 1 base and J by 2 bases, and 11 bases separated the two germline ends. The CDR3 here is CASSLVLAQQETQYF. The DNA for the CDR3 is TGTGCCAGCAGCTTAGTGCTAGCCCAACAAGAGACCCAGTACTTC.

The chain is built from TRBV30 and TRBJ1-6; D gene unclear. The germline V and J ends were trimmed by 0 bases and 11 bases, with 8 bases remaining between them. CDR1 GTSNPN and CDR2 SVGIG come from the germline V gene (reference sequence). The CDR3 runs 12 residues. The CDR3 DNA is TGTGCCTGGAGTGTACGGGTACCACCCCTCCACTTT. This gives the protein CAWSVRVPPLHF.

This clonotype was detected only a few times. The chain joins TRBV12-3 or TRBV12-4 to TRBJ2-1; D unclear. CDR3 length: 19 amino acids. V was shortened by 4 bases and J by 8 bases, with 30 bases between the two germline ends. This CDR3 reads CASSSRNHFVALSFDEQFF. The CDR3 nucleotides read TGTGCCAGCAGTTCGAGGAATCACTTCGTCGCCCTTTCCTTCGATGAGCAGTTCTTC.

This clonotype was observed many times. CDR3 coding DNA: TGTGCCACCAGTGCCAGTCTGAACACTGAAGCTTTCTTT. Its translation is CATSASLNTEAFF. The chain recombines TRBV24-1 with TRBJ1-1; D unclear. The germline V gene has CDR1 KGHDR and CDR2 SFDVKD. The CDR3 has 13 amino acids. The V and J ends lost 5 bases and 0 bases respectively, with 6 bases between them.

This clonotype was counted between two and nine times. The V call is TRBV20-1, the J call TRBJ2-7; TRBD1 aligns across 10 bases. V shed 2 bases, J shed 9 bases, and the junction held 7 bases outside the gene matches. Germline-derived CDR1 and CDR2 are DFQATT and SNEGSKA (reference sequence). There are 13 residues in the CDR3. CDR3 residues: CSARTGTGVVQYF. In DNA form, the CDR3 reads TGCAGTGCTAGAACCGGGACAGGGGTGGTGCAGTACTTC.

V and J are TRBV27 and TRBJ2-5; 7 bases align to TRBD2. Germline V gene lookup returns CDR1 MNHEY and CDR2 SMNVEV (reference sequence). V gave up 3 bases and J gave up 5 bases; unmatched junction bases: 6. The CDR3 covers 14 residues. This CDR3 is CASSFPGGGETQYF. In DNA form, the CDR3 reads TGTGCCAGCAGTTTCCCGGGAGGTGGGGAGACCCAGTACTTC.

V and J are TRBV9 and TRBJ2-1; possibly TRBD1 or TRBD2 for D (5 bases each). The V and J ends lost 3 bases and 4 bases respectively, with 14 bases between them. Germline V gives CDR1 SGDLS, CDR2 YYNGEE. This CDR3 comprises 15 residues. This CDR3 reads CASSATGRHYNEQFF. The CDR3 nucleotides read TGTGCCAGCAGCGCTACGGGACGTCATTACAATGAGCAGTTCTTC.

V usage is TRBV12-3 or TRBV12-4 and J usage is TRBJ2-7; 7 nucleotides match TRBD1. CDR3 length: 15 residues. The ends lost 8 bases at V and 2 bases at J; junction bases unmatched: 12. The CDR3 bases are TGTGCCAGCTCCATCCCCAGGGGGAGCACCTACGAGCAGTACTTC. The encoded protein is CASSIPRGSTYEQYF.